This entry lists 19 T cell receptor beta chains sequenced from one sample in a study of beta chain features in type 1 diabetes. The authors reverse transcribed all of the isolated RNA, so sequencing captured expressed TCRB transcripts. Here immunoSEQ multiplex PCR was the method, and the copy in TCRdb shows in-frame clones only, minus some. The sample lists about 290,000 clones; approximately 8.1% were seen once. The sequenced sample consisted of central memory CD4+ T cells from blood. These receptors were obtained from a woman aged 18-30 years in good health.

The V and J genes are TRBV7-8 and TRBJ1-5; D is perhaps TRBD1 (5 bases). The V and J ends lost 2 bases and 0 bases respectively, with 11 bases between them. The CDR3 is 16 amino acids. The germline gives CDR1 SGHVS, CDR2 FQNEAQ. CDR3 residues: CASSLRGSNSNQPQHF. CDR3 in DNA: TGTGCCAGCAGCTTAAGGGGCAGTAATAGCAATCAGCCCCAGCATTTT.

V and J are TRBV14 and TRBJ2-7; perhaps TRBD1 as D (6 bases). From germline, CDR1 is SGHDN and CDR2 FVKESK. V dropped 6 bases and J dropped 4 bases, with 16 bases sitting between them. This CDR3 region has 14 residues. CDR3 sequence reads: CASRRRARGYEQYF. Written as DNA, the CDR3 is TGTGCCAGCAGGCGACGGGCCAGGGGATACGAGCAGTACTTC. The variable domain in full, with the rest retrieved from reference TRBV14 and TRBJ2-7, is EAGVTQFPSHSVIEKGQTVTLRCDPISGHDNLYWYRRVMGKEIKFLLHFVKESKQDESGMPNNRFLAERTGGTYSTLKVQPAELEDSGVYFCASRRRARGYEQYFGPGTRLTVT.

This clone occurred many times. The CDR3, as DNA: TGTGCCATCACCGGGAGCGACGGGTACGAGCAGTACTTC. This sequence encodes CAITGSDGYEQYF. This rearrangement joins TRBV10-3 to TRBJ2-7; a possible D gene is TRBD2 (6 bases). The CDR3 runs to 13 residues. The V and J ends lost 7 bases and 4 bases respectively, with 14 bases between them. Germline V lookup: CDR1 ENHRY, CDR2 SYGVKD.

In nucleotides, the CDR3 is TGTGCCAGCAGTATTTTAACTGGAGGATATGGCAATCAGCCCCAGCATTTT. The encoded protein is CASSILTGGYGNQPQHF. The rearrangement links TRBV28 to TRBJ1-5; D unresolved. The CDR3 loop spans 17 amino acids. The V gene lost 5 bases and the J gene lost 2 bases, with 19 bases spanning the gap. Germline V gene data show CDR1 as MDHEN and CDR2 as SYDVKM.

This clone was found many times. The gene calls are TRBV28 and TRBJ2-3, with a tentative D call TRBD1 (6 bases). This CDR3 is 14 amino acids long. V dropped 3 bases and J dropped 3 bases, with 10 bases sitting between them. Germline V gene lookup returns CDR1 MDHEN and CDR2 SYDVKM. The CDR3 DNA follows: TGTGCCAGCAGTTTCGACAGGCAGACAGATACGCAGTATTTT. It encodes CASSFDRQTDTQYF.

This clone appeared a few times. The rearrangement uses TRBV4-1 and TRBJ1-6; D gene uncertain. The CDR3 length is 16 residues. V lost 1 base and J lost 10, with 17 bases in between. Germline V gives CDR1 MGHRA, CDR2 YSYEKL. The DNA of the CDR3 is TGCGCCAGCAGCCAAGTTTCGGTTCTCGTGGAATCACCCCTCCACTTT. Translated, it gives CASSQVSVLVESPLHF.

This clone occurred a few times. The CDR3 loop reads CASSWSEQNEQFF. Written as DNA, the CDR3 is TGTGCCAGCAGCTGGTCCGAACAAAATGAGCAGTTCTTC. The chain recombines TRBV7-2 with TRBJ2-1; D ambiguous. The germline CDR1 and CDR2 sequences are SGHTA and FQGNSA. This CDR3 has 13 amino acids. Trimming shortened V by 4 bases and J by 7 bases, and 11 bases separated the two germline ends.

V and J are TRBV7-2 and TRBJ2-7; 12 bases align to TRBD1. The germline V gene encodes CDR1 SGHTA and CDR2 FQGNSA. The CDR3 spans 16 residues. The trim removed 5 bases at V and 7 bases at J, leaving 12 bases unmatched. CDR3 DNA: TGTGCCAGCAGCCAGTCCCGGGACAGGGGGCGACAAGAGCAGTACTTC. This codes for CASSQSRDRGRQEQYF.

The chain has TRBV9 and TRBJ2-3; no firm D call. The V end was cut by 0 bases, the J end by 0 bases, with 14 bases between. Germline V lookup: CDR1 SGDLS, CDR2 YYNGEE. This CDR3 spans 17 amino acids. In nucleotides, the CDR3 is TGTGCCAGCAGCGTAGAGACTTCTACTTCAAGCACAGATACGCAGTATTTT. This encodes CASSVETSTSSTDTQYF.

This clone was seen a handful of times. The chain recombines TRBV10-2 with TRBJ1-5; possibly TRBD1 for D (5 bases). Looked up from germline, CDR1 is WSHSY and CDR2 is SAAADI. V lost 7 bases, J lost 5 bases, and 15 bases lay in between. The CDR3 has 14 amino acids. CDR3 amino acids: CASTQTSRDQPQHF. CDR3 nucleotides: TGCGCCAGCACCCAAACCTCCAGGGATCAGCCCCAGCATTTT.

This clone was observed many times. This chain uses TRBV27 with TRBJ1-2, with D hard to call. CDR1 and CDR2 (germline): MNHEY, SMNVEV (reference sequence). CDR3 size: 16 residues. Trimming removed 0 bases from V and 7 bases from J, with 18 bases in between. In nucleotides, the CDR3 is TGTGCCAGCAGTTTATCTCCGGAACCGCTCTGGAGTGGCTACACCTTC. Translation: CASSLSPEPLWSGYTF.

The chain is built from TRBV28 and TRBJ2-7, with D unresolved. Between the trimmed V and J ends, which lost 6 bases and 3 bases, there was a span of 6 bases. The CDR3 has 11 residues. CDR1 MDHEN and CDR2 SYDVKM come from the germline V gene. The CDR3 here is CASSDFYEQYV. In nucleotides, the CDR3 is TGTGCCAGCAGCGACTTCTACGAGCAGTACGTC.

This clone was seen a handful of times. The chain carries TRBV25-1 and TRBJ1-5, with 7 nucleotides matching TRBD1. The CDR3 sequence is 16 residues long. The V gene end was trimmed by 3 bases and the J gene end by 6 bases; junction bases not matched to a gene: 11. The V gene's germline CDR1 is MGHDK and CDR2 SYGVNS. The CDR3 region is CASSESEGAMGQPQHF. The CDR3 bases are TGTGCCAGCAGTGAGTCTGAGGGGGCTATGGGTCAGCCCCAGCATTTT.

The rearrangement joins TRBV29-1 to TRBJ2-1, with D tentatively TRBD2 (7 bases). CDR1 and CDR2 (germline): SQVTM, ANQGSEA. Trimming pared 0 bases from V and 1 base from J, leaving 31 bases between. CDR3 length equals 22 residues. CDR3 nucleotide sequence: TGCAGCGTTGAAGATTTGGGGGGGAACAGGGAGAGAGGTCAGCCGTCCTACAATGAGCAGTTCTTC. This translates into CSVEDLGGNRERGQPSYNEQFF.

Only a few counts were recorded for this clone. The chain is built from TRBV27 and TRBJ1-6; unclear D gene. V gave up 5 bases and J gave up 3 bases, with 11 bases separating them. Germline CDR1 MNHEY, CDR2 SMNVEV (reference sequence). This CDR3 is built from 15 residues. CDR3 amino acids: CASSPSRGYNSPLHF. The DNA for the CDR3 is TGTGCCAGCAGTCCATCCCGGGGCTATAATTCACCCCTCCACTTT.

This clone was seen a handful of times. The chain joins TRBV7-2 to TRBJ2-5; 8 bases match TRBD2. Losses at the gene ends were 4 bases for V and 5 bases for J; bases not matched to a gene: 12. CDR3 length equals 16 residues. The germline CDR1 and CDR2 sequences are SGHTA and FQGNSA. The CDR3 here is CASSSGLSGRRETQYF. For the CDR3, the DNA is TGTGCCAGCAGCTCTGGATTAAGCGGGAGACGGGAGACCCAGTACTTC. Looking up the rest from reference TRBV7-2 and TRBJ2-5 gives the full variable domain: GAGVSQSPSNKVTEKGKDVELRCDPISGHTALYWYRQSLGQGLEFLIYFQGNSAPDKSGLPSDRFSAERTGGSVSTLTIQRTQQEDSAVYLCASSSGLSGRRETQYFGPGTRLLVL.

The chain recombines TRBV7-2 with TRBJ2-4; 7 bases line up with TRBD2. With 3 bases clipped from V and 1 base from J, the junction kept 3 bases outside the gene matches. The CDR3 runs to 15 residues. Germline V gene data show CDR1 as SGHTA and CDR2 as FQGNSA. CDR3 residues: CASSLGGAAKNIQYF. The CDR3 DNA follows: TGTGCCAGCAGCTTGGGAGGGGCCGCCAAAAACATTCAGTACTTC.

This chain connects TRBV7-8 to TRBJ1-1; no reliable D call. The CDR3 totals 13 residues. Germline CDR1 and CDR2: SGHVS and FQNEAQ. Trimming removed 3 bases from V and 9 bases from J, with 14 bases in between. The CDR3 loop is CASSFAGGDKAFF. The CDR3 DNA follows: TGTGCCAGCAGCTTTGCTGGTGGTGACAAAGCTTTCTTT.

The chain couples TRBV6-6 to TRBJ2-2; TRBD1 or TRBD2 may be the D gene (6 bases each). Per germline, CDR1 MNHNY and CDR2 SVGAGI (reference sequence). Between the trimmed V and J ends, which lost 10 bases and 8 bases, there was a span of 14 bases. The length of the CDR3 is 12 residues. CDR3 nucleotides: TGTGCCACCCGGCCGGGGGCTGGGGAGCTGTTTTTT. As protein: CATRPGAGELFF.